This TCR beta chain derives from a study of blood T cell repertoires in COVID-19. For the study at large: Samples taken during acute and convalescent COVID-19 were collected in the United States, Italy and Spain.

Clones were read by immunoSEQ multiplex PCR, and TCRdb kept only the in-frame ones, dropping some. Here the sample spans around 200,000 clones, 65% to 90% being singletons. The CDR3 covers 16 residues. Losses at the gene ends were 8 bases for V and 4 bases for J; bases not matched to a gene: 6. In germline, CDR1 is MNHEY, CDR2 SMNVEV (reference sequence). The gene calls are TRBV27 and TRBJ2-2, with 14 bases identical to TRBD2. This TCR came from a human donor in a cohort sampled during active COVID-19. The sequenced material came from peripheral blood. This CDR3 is CASQTSGRERTGELFF. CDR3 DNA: TGTGCCAGCCAGACTAGCGGGAGGGAACGCACCGGGGAGCTGTTTTTT.